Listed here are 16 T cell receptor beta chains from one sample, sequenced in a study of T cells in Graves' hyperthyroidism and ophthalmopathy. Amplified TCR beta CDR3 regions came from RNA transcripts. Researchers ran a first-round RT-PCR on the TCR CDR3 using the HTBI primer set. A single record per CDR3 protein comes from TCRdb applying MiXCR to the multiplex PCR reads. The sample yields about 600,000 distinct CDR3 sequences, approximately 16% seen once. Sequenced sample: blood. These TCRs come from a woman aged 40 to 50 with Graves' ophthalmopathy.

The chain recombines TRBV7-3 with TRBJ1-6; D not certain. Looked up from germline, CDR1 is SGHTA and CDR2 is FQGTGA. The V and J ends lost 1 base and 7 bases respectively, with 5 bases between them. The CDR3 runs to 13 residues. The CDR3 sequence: CASSLIQNSPLHF. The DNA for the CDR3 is TGTGCCAGCAGCTTAATACAGAATTCACCCCTCCACTTT. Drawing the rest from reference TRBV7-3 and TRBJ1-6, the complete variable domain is GAGVSQTPSNKVTEKGKYVELRCDPISGHTALYWYRQSLGQGPEFLIYFQGTGAADDSGLPNDRFFAVRPEGSVSTLKIQRTERGDSAVYLCASSLIQNSPLHFGNGTRLTVT.

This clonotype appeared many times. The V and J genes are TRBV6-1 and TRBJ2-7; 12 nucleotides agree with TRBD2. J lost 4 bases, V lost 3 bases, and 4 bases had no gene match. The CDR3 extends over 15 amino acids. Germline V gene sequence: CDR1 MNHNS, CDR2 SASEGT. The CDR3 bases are TGTGCCAGCAGTGAGGGGACTAGCGGGTTATACGAGCAGTACTTC. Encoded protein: CASSEGTSGLYEQYF.

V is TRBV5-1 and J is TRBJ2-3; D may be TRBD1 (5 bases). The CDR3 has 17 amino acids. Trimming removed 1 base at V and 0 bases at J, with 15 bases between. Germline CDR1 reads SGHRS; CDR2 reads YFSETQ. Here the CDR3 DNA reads TGCGCCAGCAGCTTGACAGGCCGGAATGCTAGCACAGATACGCAGTATTTT. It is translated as CASSLTGRNASTDTQYF. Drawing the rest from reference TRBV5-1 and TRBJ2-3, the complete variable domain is KAGVTQTPRYLIKTRGQQVTLSCSPISGHRSVSWYQQTPGQGLQFLFEYFSETQRNKGNFPGRFSGRQFSNSRSEMNVSTLELGDSALYLCASSLTGRNASTDTQYFGPGTRLTVL.

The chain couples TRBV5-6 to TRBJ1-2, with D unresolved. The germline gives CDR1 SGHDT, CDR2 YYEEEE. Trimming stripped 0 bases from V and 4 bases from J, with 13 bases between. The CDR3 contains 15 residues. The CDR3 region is CASSLGRLGSYGYTF. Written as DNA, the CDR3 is TGTGCCAGCAGCTTGGGCAGGCTAGGGTCCTATGGCTACACCTTC.

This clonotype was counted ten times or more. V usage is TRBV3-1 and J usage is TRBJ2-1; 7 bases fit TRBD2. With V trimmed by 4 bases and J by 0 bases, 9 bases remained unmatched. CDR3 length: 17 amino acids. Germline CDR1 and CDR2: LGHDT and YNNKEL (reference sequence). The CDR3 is CASSRGHGGSSYNEQFF. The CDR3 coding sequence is TGTGCCAGCAGCCGGGGTCACGGCGGGAGCTCCTACAATGAGCAGTTCTTC.

As DNA, the CDR3 is TGTGCCAGCAGCTTATCGGTCAGCATGAACACTGAAGCTTTCTTT. Amino acids: CASSLSVSMNTEAFF. V and J are TRBV11-2 and TRBJ1-1; D is uncertain. Germline values: CDR1 SGHAT, CDR2 FQNNGV. CDR3 length equals 15 residues. V was shortened by 2 bases and J by 0 bases, with 10 bases between the two germline ends.

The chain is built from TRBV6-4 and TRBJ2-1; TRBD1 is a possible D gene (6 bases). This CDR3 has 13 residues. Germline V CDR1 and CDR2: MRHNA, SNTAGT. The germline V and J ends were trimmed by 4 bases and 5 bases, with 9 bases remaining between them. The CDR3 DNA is TGTGCCAGCAGTGGGACAGCTAACAATGAGCAGTTCTTC. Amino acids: CASSGTANNEQFF.

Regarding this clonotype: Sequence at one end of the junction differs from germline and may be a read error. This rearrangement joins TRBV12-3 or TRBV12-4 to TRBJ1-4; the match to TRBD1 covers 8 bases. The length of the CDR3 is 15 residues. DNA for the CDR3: TGTGCCAGCAGTTTAGCGGCAGGGGGCGGTGAAGAACTGTTTTTT. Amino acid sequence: CASSLAAGGGEELFF.

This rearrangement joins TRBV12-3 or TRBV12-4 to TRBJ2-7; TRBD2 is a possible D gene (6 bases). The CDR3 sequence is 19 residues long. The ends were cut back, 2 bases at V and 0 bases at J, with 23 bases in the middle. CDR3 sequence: CASSLRFGDFTTSSYEQYF. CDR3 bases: TGTGCCAGCAGTTTAAGGTTTGGGGACTTCACAACGAGCTCCTACGAGCAGTACTTC.

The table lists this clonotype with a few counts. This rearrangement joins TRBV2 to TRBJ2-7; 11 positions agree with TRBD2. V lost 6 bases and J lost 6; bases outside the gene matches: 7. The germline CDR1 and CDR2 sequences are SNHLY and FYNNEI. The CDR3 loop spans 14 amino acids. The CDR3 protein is CASSTSGSSIEQYF. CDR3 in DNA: TGTGCCAGCAGCACTAGCGGGAGTTCGATCGAGCAGTACTTC.

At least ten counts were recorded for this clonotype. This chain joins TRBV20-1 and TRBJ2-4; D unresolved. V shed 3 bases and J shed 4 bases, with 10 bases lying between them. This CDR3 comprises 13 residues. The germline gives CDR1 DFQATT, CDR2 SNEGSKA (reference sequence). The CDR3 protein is CSARPDGKNIQYF. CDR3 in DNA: TGCAGTGCTAGGCCTGACGGAAAAAACATTCAGTACTTC.

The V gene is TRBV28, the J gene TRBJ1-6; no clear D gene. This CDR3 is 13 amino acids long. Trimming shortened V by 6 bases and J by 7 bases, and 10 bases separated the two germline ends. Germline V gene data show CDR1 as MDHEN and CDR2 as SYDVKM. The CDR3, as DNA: TGTGCCAGCAGAGGTGGGGAAAATTCACCCCTCCACTTT. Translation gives CASRGGENSPLHF.

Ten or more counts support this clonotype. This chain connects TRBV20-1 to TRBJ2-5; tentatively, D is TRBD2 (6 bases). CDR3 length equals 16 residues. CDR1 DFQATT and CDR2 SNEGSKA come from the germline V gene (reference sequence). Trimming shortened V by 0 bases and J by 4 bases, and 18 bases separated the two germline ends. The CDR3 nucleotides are TGCAGTGCTAGAGATCGAGTGGGGGGAGACTTAGAGACCCAGTACTTC. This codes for CSARDRVGGDLETQYF.

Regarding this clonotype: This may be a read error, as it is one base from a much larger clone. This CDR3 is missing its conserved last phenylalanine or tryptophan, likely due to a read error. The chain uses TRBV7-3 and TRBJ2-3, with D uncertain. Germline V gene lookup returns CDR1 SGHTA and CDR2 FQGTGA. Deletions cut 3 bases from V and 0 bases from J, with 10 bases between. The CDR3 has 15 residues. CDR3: CASSLSISSTDTQYS. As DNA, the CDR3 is TGTGCCAGCAGCTTGAGCATATCTAGCACAGATACGCAGTATTCT.

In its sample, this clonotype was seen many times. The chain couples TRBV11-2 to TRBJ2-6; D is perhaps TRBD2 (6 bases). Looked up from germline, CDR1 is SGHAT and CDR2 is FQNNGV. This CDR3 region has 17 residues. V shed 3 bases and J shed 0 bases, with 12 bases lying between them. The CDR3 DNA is TGTGCCAGCAGCTTTTTCGCCGGGAGCTCTGGGGCCAACGTCCTGACTTTC. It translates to CASSFFAGSSGANVLTF.

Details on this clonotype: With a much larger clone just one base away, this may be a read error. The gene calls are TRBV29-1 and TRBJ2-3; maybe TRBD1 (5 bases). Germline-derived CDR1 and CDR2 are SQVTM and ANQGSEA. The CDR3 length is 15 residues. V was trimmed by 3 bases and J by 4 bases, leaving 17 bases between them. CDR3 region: CSVDPPGKFADTQYF. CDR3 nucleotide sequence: TGCAGCGTTGACCCGCCAGGGAAGTTCGCAGATACGCAGTATTTT.